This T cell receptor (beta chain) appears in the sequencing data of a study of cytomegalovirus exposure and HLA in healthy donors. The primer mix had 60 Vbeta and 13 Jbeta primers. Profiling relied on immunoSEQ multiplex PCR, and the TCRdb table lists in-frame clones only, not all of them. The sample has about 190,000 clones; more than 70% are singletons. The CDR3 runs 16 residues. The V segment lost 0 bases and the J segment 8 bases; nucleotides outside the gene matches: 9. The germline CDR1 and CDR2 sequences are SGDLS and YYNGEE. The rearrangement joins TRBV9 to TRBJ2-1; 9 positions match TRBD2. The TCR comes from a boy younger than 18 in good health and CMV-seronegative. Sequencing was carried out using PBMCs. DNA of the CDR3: TGTGCCAGCAGCGTAGGCCTCGCTAGCGGGAATGATGAGCAGTTCTTC. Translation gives CASSVGLASGNDEQFF.